The 11 T cell receptor beta chains below all came from one sample that was sequenced in a study of T cell responses to AZD1222 COVID-19 vaccine. Clones were sequenced by immunoSEQ multiplex PCR, and TCRdb holds only the in-frame ones, with some missing. The table has over 90,000 clones, around 82% seen once. Specimen: peripheral blood, collected on day 0 of AZD1222 vaccination. The source is an adult in good health.

This clone has a handful of counts. This chain links TRBV12-5 with TRBJ2-3; unclear D gene. V dropped 1 base and J dropped 2 bases, with 7 bases sitting between them. The V gene's germline CDR1 is LGHNT and CDR2 FRNRAP. The CDR3 length is 14 residues. CDR3 protein: CASGLAAPTDTQYF. The CDR3 region has the DNA TGTGCTAGTGGTTTGGCGGCACCCACAGATACGCAGTATTTT.

The chain has TRBV19 and TRBJ2-7; TRBD2 is a possible D gene (6 bases). V lost 4 bases and J 5 bases, leaving 21 bases between the germline ends. Germline loops: CDR1 LNHDA, CDR2 SQIVND (reference sequence). This CDR3 is 16 amino acids long. CDR3 nucleotide sequence: TGTGCCAGTAGTACCGTCGCCGGGACTCTGCGGAACGAGCAGTACTTC. Its protein product is CASSTVAGTLRNEQYF.

V and J are TRBV7-8 and TRBJ1-1; 9 bases map to TRBD1. The length of the CDR3 is 17 residues. Looked up from germline, CDR1 is SGHVS and CDR2 is FQNEAQ. The ends lost 5 bases at V and 3 bases at J; junction bases unmatched: 13. Here the CDR3 DNA reads TGTGCCAGCAGCCTTCGGGGACAGGGAATAAGGGACACTGAAGCTTTCTTT. The encoded protein is CASSLRGQGIRDTEAFF.

The CDR3 DNA reads TGTGCCAGCAGCGCCGGGACAGCGATTCTTAATTCACCCCTCCACTTT. Translated: CASSAGTAILNSPLHF. This chain links TRBV11-2 with TRBJ1-6; 7 bases map to TRBD1. Trimming took 5 bases from V and 6 from J; bases not matched to a gene: 10. The CDR3 consists of 16 residues. Germline lookup yields CDR1 SGHAT and CDR2 FQNNGV.

The chain combines TRBV6-5 with TRBJ2-3; the match to TRBD2 covers 7 bases. The J segment lost 3 bases and the V segment lost 5 bases, leaving 8 bases of the junction unmatched. The germline gives CDR1 MNHEY, CDR2 SVGAGI. This CDR3 region has 15 residues. The CDR3 DNA reads as TGTGCCAGCAGTAAGCGGGAATTGGGGACAGATACGCAGTATTTT. Amino acids: CASSKRELGTDTQYF.

V is TRBV28 and J is TRBJ2-1; 10 positions agree with TRBD2. The germline V gene has CDR1 MDHEN and CDR2 SYDVKM. This CDR3 spans 17 amino acids. The J segment lost 7 bases and the V segment lost 1 base, leaving 10 bases of the junction unmatched. CDR3 in amino acids: CASSLFGSGGVQNEQFF. Here the CDR3 DNA reads TGTGCCAGCAGTTTATTCGGCAGCGGGGGGGTCCAAAATGAGCAGTTCTTC. Based on the CDR3 plus reference TRBV28 and TRBJ2-1, the full variable domain is DVKVTQSSRYLVKRTGEKVFLECVQDMDHENMFWYRQDPGLGLRLIYFSYDVKMKEKGDIPEGYSVSREKKERFSLILESASTNQTSMYLCASSLFGSGGVQNEQFFGPGTRLTVL.

V gene TRBV29-1 combines with J gene TRBJ1-2, with 9 nucleotides matching TRBD1. Germline loops: CDR1 SQVTM, CDR2 ANQGSEA. The CDR3 contains 16 residues. J lost 4 bases, V lost 6 bases, and 15 bases had no gene match. CDR3 DNA sequence: TGCAGCGTACCGAAGGGACGGGGACAGGGTACCTATGGCTACACCTTC. It translates to CSVPKGRGQGTYGYTF. The full variable domain, in which reference TRBV29-1 and TRBJ1-2 provide the parts outside the CDR3, is SAVISQKPSRDICQRGTSLTIQCQVDSQVTMMFWYRQQPGQSLTLIATANQGSEATYESGFVIDKFPISRPNLTFSTLTVSNMSPEDSSIYLCSVPKGRGQGTYGYTFGSGTRLTVV.

The genes are TRBV6-1 and TRBJ1-5; D not resolved. V gave up 1 base and J gave up 0 bases, with 4 bases separating them. Germline loops: CDR1 MNHNS, CDR2 SASEGT. This CDR3 has 14 residues. The CDR3: CASSEEHSNQPQHF. The CDR3, as DNA: TGTGCCAGCAGTGAAGAGCATAGCAATCAGCCCCAGCATTTT.

The chain links TRBV18 to TRBJ2-7; weak D call: TRBD2 (6 bases). V was clipped by 3 bases and J by 5 bases, with 14 bases between them. CDR1 is KGHSH and CDR2 is LQKENI in the germline V gene. CDR3 size: 14 residues. The CDR3 nucleotides are TGTGCCAGCTCACCGGGCCGGGAGTTTGACGAGCAGTACTTC. Residues: CASSPGREFDEQYF. Based on the CDR3 plus reference TRBV18 and TRBJ2-7, the full variable domain is NAGVMQNPRHLVRRRGQEARLRCSPMKGHSHVYWYRQLPEEGLKFMVYLQKENIIDESGMPKERFSAEFPKEGPSILRIQQVVRGDSAAYFCASSPGREFDEQYFGPGTRLTVT.

This clone was observed a single time. V gene TRBV27 combines with J gene TRBJ1-4, with 8 positions matching TRBD1. Germline values: CDR1 MNHEY, CDR2 SMNVEV (reference sequence). V trimming: 6 bases; J trimming: 5 bases; junction bases outside the gene matches: 8. The CDR3 is made up of 15 amino acids. This CDR3 is CASRSPGTGNEKLFF. The CDR3 DNA follows: TGTGCCAGCAGGTCGCCCGGGACAGGCAATGAAAAACTGTTTTTT.

This clone was detected once. The J gene is TRBJ1-1, the V gene TRBV7-3; D ambiguous. The germline V gene has CDR1 SGHTA and CDR2 FQGTGA. The ends were cut back, 4 bases at V and 1 base at J, with 10 bases in the middle. CDR3 length: 14 amino acids. CDR3 region: CASSSGWGNTEAFF. The CDR3 nucleotides read TGTGCCAGCAGCTCAGGTTGGGGGAACACTGAAGCTTTCTTT.